The rows below give T cell receptor beta chains drawn from one sample of a study of regulatory T cells in long-lasting Graves disease. TCRdb analysed the multiplex PCR reads with MiXCR anew, one entry per CDR3 protein. The data contain a few hundred thousand distinct CDR3 sequences, about 12% of them singletons. The data were also submitted as part of a second study, on T cells in Graves' hyperthyroidism and ophthalmopathy.

The sample was peripheral blood mononuclear cells (PBMCs), taken at new diagnosis, from a patient treated with antithyroid drugs. These receptors were obtained from a woman aged 18-30 years with Graves disease. Each CDR3 is given with its conserved first and last residue. The D gene is left open where the match is weak. Only some rows state a clone size, as once, few, many or a class for expanded clones.

clone_size	j_call	v_call	d_call	cdr3_nt	cdr3_aa
many	TRBJ1-6	TRBV3-1	TRBD1	TGTGCCAGCAGCCAAGAAGCGACAGGGGGTCGTTCACCCCTCCACTTT	CASSQEATGGRSPLHF
many	TRBJ1-4	TRBV28	NA	TGTGCCAGCAGCCCGGGACACCTTGCAACTAATGAAAAACTGTTTTTT	CASSPGHLATNEKLFF
many	TRBJ1-4	TRBV5-1	NA	TGCGCCAGCAGCCCGTTTGATCGGGGGGATGAAAAACTGTTTTTT	CASSPFDRGDEKLFF
many	TRBJ1-4	TRBV7-9	NA	TGTGCCAGCAGCCCGTCCGGCGAAAAACTGTTTTTT	CASSPSGEKLFF
many	TRBJ1-2	TRBV10-3	NA	TGTGCCATCAGTGCATTAGGAGAAGGCTACACCTTC	CAISALGEGYTF
many	TRBJ2-7	TRBV20-1	TRBD1	TGCAGTGCTAGACTTCCCGCGACAGGGGGCATCTACGAGCAGTACTTC	CSARLPATGGIYEQYF
many	TRBJ1-1	TRBV3-1	TRBD1	TGTGCCAGCAGCCAAGGGACAGGGGGCACTGAAGCTTTCTTT	CASSQGTGGTEAFF
many	TRBJ1-2	TRBV7-2	NA	TGTGCCAGCAGCATTGGACACCCCGACTATGGCTACACCTTC	CASSIGHPDYGYTF
few	TRBJ2-5	TRBV5-1	NA	TGCGCCAGCAGCGCCCTTCAAGAGACCCAGTACTTC	CASSALQETQYF
many	TRBJ2-5	TRBV20-1	NA	TGCAGTGCCATGGGGGACCAACAAGAGACCCAGTACTTC	CSAMGDQQETQYF
many	TRBJ1-5	TRBV30	NA	TGTGCCTGGAGCTCAGGGACCTATACCAGGAGGGAGCCCCAGCATTTT	CAWSSGTYTRREPQHF
many	TRBJ1-1	TRBV9	NA	TGTGCCAGCAGCGTAGAACAGAGATTACCTAACACTGAAGCTTTCTTT	CASSVEQRLPNTEAFF
many	TRBJ2-1	TRBV28	NA	TGTGCCAGCAGTTTCCCTCGGACTAAAAAAGAAACCTACAATGAGCAGTTCTTC	CASSFPRTKKETYNEQFF
many	TRBJ2-3	TRBV24-1	TRBD1	TGTGCCACCAGTGACACCGGGACAGGGTCGGGTACGCAGTATTTT	CATSDTGTGSGTQYF
many	TRBJ2-1	TRBV30	NA	TGTGCCTGGAGCCCAGGCCCTGAGCAGTTCTTC	CAWSPGPEQFF
many	TRBJ1-1	TRBV2	NA	TGTGCCAGCAGTGAAGGGACCGGGGCGGGTGAAGCTTTCTTT	CASSEGTGAGEAFF
many	TRBJ2-1	TRBV12-5	NA	TGTGCTAGTGGTTTGGTAAGGGCTACTCCTCAGTTCTTC	CASGLVRATPQFF
few	TRBJ1-1	TRBV6-5	NA	TGTGCCAGCAGTTACTCTTTCGGTGGCAGCAAATTGTCTGAAGCTTTCTTT	CASSYSFGGSKLSEAFF
many	TRBJ1-2	TRBV4-3	NA	TGCGCCAGCAGCCAAGACAGGTTTCGGCACCATGGCTACACCTTC	CASSQDRFRHHGYTF
many	TRBJ2-6	TRBV28	NA	TGTGCCAGCAGTTTATGGGGGAATGGGGCCAACGTCCTGACTTTC	CASSLWGNGANVLTF
many	TRBJ2-3	TRBV7-6	NA	TGTGCCAGCAGCGGTTGGCGGGAGTCACGGGGGCCGCAGTATTTT	CASSGWRESRGPQYF
many	TRBJ2-5	TRBV12-3/TRBV12-4	NA	TGTGCCAGCAGTTCTGTCGCGGAGACCCAGTACTTC	CASSSVAETQYF
few	TRBJ2-7	TRBV6-2/TRBV6-3	TRBD2	TGTGCCAGCACAATCGGCACGGGGGGCTCCTACGAGCAGTACTTC	CASTIGTGGSYEQYF
many	TRBJ2-3	TRBV11-2	TRBD2	TGTGCCAGCAGCTTAACTAGCGCAGATACGCAGTATTTT	CASSLTSADTQYF
NA	TRBJ1-1	TRBV4-2	NA	TGTGCCAGCAGCCCCTCGACAGGACCCCTGGCGAACACTGAAGCTTTCTTT	CASSPSTGPLANTEAFF
many	TRBJ2-2	TRBV7-9	NA	TGTGCCAGCAGCACCCATCCAGGACGGGAAGGAGTCACCGGGGAGCTGTTTTTT	CASSTHPGREGVTGELFF
few	TRBJ2-2	TRBV15	NA	TGTGCCACCAGCAGAGAGCTGGGGCCCGGGGAGCTGTTTTTT	CATSRELGPGELFF
NA	TRBJ2-4	TRBV7-2	NA	TGTGCCAGCAGCCCTGTTGCCAATGGGGACATTCAGTACTTC	CASSPVANGDIQYF
many	TRBJ2-7	TRBV20-1	TRBD1	TGCAGTGCTCCCGACAGGGTGGTCGAGCAGTACTTC	CSAPDRVVEQYF